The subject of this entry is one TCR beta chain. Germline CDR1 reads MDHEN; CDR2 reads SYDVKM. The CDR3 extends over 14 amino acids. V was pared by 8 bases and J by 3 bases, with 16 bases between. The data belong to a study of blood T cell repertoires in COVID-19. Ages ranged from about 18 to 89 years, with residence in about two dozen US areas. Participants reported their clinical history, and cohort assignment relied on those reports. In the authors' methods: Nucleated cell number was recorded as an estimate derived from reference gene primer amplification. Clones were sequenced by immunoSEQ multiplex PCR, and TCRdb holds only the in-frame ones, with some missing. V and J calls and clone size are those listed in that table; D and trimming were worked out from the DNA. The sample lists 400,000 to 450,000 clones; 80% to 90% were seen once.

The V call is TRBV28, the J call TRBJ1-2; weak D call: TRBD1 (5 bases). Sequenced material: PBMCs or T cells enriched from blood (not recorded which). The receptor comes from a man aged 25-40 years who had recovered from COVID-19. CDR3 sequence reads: CASGSGTDDYGYTF. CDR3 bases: TGTGCCAGCGGATCCGGGACTGACGACTATGGCTACACCTTC.